The next 21 T cell receptor beta chains were all read from a single sample in a study of blood T cells in healthy people across ages (dated by TCRdb to the mid-2010s). The library was generated by 5' RACE. Sequencing took place on an Illumina HiSeq 2500. A second roughly 6 to 12 cycle PCR used a sample-barcoded 5' primer and a J-beta primer mix. The public reads were quality trimmed at Q25 with fastp and then assembled into clones with MiXCR by TCRdb, keeping productive beta chains. Each entry merges the rows of one CDR3 protein and shows their most common DNA and genes. For this sample there are 1.6 million or so distinct CDR3 sequences; roughly 32% appear just once. In total, the top ten clones hold roughly 10% of the sample. The sequenced sample consisted of blood. The receptors shown here come from a woman in her 30s in good health.

This sequence joins TRBV28 and TRBJ2-7; no firm D call. The germline gives CDR1 MDHEN, CDR2 SYDVKM. This CDR3 contains 16 residues. V lost 3 bases to trimming and J lost 12 bases, with 27 bases between them. CDR3 bases: TGTGCCAGCAGTTTTGGCGGTCACGACCTCTTCTACGCCTCGTACTTC. Translating gives CASSFGGHDLFYASYF.

This sequence joins TRBV18 and TRBJ1-4; TRBD1 matches at 10 bases. Germline lookup yields CDR1 KGHSH and CDR2 LQKENI. J gave up 7 bases and V 5 bases, and 4 bases lay outside the gene matches. This CDR3 is 14 amino acids long. The CDR3 coding sequence is TGTGCCAGCTCATCGGACAGGGGGAGTGAAAAACTGTTTTTT. Protein: CASSSDRGSEKLFF.

V and J are TRBV4-1 and TRBJ2-3, with TRBD2 matching 10 bases. V gave up 5 bases and J gave up 3 bases; unmatched junction bases: 8. The CDR3 contains 16 residues. Germline values: CDR1 MGHRA, CDR2 YSYEKL. CDR3 in amino acids: CASSASGRGGTDTQYF. The CDR3, as DNA: TGCGCCAGCAGCGCGAGCGGGAGGGGGGGTACAGATACGCAGTATTTT.

This chain joins TRBV19 and TRBJ2-7; 9 bases agree with TRBD2. V was pared by 3 bases and J by 4 bases, with 16 bases of the junction left unmatched. Looked up from germline, CDR1 is LNHDA and CDR2 is SQIVND (reference sequence). The CDR3 spans 18 residues. The CDR3: CASSIRASGDLPSYEQYF. Here the CDR3 DNA reads TGTGCCAGTAGTATCAGGGCTAGCGGGGACCTCCCTTCATACGAGCAGTACTTC.

The genes are TRBV5-4 and TRBJ2-1; unclear D gene. Germline V gene data show CDR1 as SGHNT and CDR2 as YYREEE (reference sequence). The CDR3 spans 13 residues. Deletions cut 5 bases from V and 2 bases from J, with 8 bases between. As DNA, the CDR3 is TGTGCCAGCAGTGTTTCGACCTACAATGAGCAGTTCTTC. It translates to CASSVSTYNEQFF.

This rearrangement joins TRBV28 to TRBJ2-7; weak D call: TRBD1 (5 bases). CDR3 size: 14 residues. Germline V lookup: CDR1 MDHEN, CDR2 SYDVKM. V was shortened by 3 bases and J by 3 bases, with 12 bases between the two germline ends. The CDR3 DNA sequence: TGTGCCAGCAGTTTCCCCGACAGCTACTACGAGCAGTACTTC. As protein: CASSFPDSYYEQYF.

This clonotype was found once. V and J are TRBV9 and TRBJ2-4, with TRBD2 as a possible D gene (5 bases). The DNA end lines up better with TRBJ2-7; the J call may be wrong. Germline V gives CDR1 SGDLS, CDR2 YYNGEE. The CDR3 loop spans 15 amino acids. CDR3 sequence reads: CASSPRESPAHEQYF. DNA for the CDR3: TGTGCCAGCAGCCCCCGGGAAAGCCCCGCCCACGAGCAGTACTTC.

This clonotype was seen many times. The rearrangement joins TRBV9 to TRBJ2-3; D not certain. Germline-derived CDR1 and CDR2 are SGDLS and YYNGEE. Trimming removed 2 bases from V and 2 bases from J, with 9 bases in between. The CDR3 totals 14 residues. The CDR3 here is CASSVPGYTDTQYF. The CDR3 DNA reads TGTGCCAGCAGCGTCCCCGGCTACACAGATACGCAGTATTTT.

This clonotype has just a few counts. The rearrangement joins TRBV30 to TRBJ2-1; a weak D match, TRBD2 (5 bases). CDR3 length equals 14 residues. From germline, CDR1 is GTSNPN and CDR2 SVGIG (reference sequence). V lost 5 bases to trimming and J lost 0 bases, with 11 bases between them. The CDR3 is CAWGAESSYNEQFF. The DNA of the CDR3 is TGTGCCTGGGGAGCGGAGAGCTCCTACAATGAGCAGTTCTTC.

This clonotype has a handful of counts. This chain connects TRBV7-9 to TRBJ2-3; D perhaps matches TRBD1 (5 bases). Germline-derived CDR1 and CDR2 are SEHNR and FQNEAQ (reference sequence). CDR3 length: 10 residues. The germline V and J ends were trimmed by 5 bases and 10 bases, with 7 bases remaining between them. The CDR3 protein is CASSDSPQYF. The CDR3 bases are TGTGCCAGCAGCGACAGTCCGCAGTATTTT.

The genes are TRBV5-6 and TRBJ2-1; TRBD2 matches 9 bases. This CDR3 contains 15 residues. Trimming removed 1 base from V and 3 bases from J; junction bases left unmatched: 2. Germline V lookup: CDR1 SGHDT, CDR2 YYEEEE. CDR3 in amino acids: CASSLPREGYNEQFF. In DNA, the CDR3 is TGTGCCAGCAGCTTGCCGCGGGAGGGCTACAATGAGCAGTTCTTC.

This sequence joins TRBV10-3 and TRBJ2-2, with 15 bases lining up with TRBD2. Germline lookup yields CDR1 ENHRY and CDR2 SYGVKD. V lost 5 bases to trimming and J lost 3 bases; unmatched junction nucleotides: 4. CDR3 length equals 17 residues. CDR3 sequence: CAISPGLAGGHTGELFF. Written as DNA, the CDR3 is TGTGCCATCAGTCCGGGACTAGCGGGGGGTCACACCGGGGAGCTGTTTTTT.

This clonotype was observed at least ten times. The chain couples TRBV20-1 to TRBJ2-5; D is possibly TRBD2 (6 bases). V was cut by 4 bases and J by 7 bases, with 22 bases left in between. This CDR3 has 15 amino acids. The germline gives CDR1 DFQATT, CDR2 SNEGSKA (reference sequence). CDR3 loop: CSAIYSGSASGTQYF. As DNA, the CDR3 is TGCAGTGCTATATACAGCGGGTCCGCAAGCGGGACCCAGTACTTC.

This clonotype was seen more than once but under ten times. This chain connects TRBV6-6 to TRBJ1-2; TRBD1 agrees at 11 bases. From germline, CDR1 is MNHNY and CDR2 SVGAGI (reference sequence). This CDR3 has 13 residues. With V trimmed by 6 bases and J by 10 bases, 7 bases remained unmatched. CDR3 protein: CASSRSGQGDYTF. The CDR3, as DNA: TGTGCCAGCAGCCGCTCGGGACAGGGGGACTACACCTTC.

The V gene is TRBV12-3 or TRBV12-4, the J gene TRBJ1-1, with a tentative D call TRBD1 (6 bases). This CDR3 has 12 amino acids. The V and J ends lost 6 bases and 6 bases respectively, with 11 bases between them. As DNA, the CDR3 is TGTGCCAGCAGGGTGGGGGGCGCTGAAGCTTTCTTT. Protein: CASRVGGAEAFF.

This clonotype turned up a few times. The chain recombines TRBV25-1 with TRBJ1-1; possibly TRBD1 for D (6 bases). Germline values: CDR1 MGHDK, CDR2 SYGVNS. This CDR3 contains 17 residues. The V and J ends lost 4 bases and 3 bases respectively, with 21 bases between them. CDR3 amino acids: CASSGRQVPLGDTEAFF. The CDR3, as DNA: TGTGCCAGCAGTGGGAGACAGGTCCCCCTTGGGGACACTGAAGCTTTCTTT. The entire variable domain, with the rest obtained from reference TRBV25-1 and TRBJ1-1, is as follows: EADIYQTPRYLVIGTGKKITLECSQTMGHDKMYWYQQDPGMELHLIHYSYGVNSTEKGDLSSESTVSRIRTEHFPLTLESARPSHTSQYLCASSGRQVPLGDTEAFFGQGTRLTVV.

This rearrangement joins TRBV18 to TRBJ2-1; 8 bases line up with TRBD1. Losses at the gene ends were 1 base for V and 2 bases for J; bases not matched to a gene: 4. Germline V gene sequence: CDR1 KGHSH, CDR2 LQKENI. This CDR3 spans 16 amino acids. CDR3 residues: CASSPRGQVTYNEQFF. The CDR3 DNA follows: TGTGCCAGCTCACCACGGGGACAGGTCACCTACAATGAGCAGTTCTTC. Filled out from reference TRBV18 and TRBJ2-1, the complete variable domain reads NAGVMQNPRHLVRRRGQEARLRCSPMKGHSHVYWYRQLPEEGLKFMVYLQKENIIDESGMPKERFSAEFPKEGPSILRIQQVVRGDSAAYFCASSPRGQVTYNEQFFGPGTRLTVL.

This chain connects TRBV7-9 to TRBJ2-5, with 10 bases fitting TRBD2. This CDR3 contains 16 residues. Germline assignment: CDR1 SEHNR and CDR2 FQNEAQ (reference sequence). The ends lost 5 bases at V and 1 base at J; junction bases unmatched: 7. For the CDR3, the DNA is TGTGCCAGCAGCCTAACTAGCGGGATTTCCCAAGAGACCCAGTACTTC. It codes for CASSLTSGISQETQYF.

This chain joins TRBV5-1 and TRBJ1-5; D gene uncertain. The V and J ends lost 1 base and 5 bases respectively, with 7 bases between them. CDR1 is SGHRS and CDR2 is YFSETQ in the germline V gene. The CDR3 consists of 13 residues. The CDR3 region is CASSLTWDQPQHF. DNA for the CDR3: TGCGCCAGCAGCTTGACTTGGGATCAGCCCCAGCATTTT.

This clonotype came up a few times. The V gene is TRBV11-3, the J gene TRBJ2-1; D perhaps matches TRBD2 (5 bases). Germline V gives CDR1 SGHNT, CDR2 YENEEA. CDR3 length: 15 amino acids. Trimming pared 2 bases from V and 4 bases from J, leaving 12 bases between. CDR3 sequence: CASSLRAGDYNEQFF. CDR3 in DNA: TGTGCCAGCAGCTTACGGGCGGGCGATTACAATGAGCAGTTCTTC.

J is TRBJ2-5 and V is TRBV6-6; 7 bases line up with TRBD1. The germline CDR1 and CDR2 sequences are MNHNY and SVGAGI (reference sequence). Trimming at V came to 6 bases and at J to 5 bases, leaving 6 bases not matched to a gene. The CDR3 covers 13 residues. CDR3 protein: CASSRQGWETQYF. The CDR3 DNA is TGTGCCAGCAGCAGACAGGGTTGGGAGACCCAGTACTTC.